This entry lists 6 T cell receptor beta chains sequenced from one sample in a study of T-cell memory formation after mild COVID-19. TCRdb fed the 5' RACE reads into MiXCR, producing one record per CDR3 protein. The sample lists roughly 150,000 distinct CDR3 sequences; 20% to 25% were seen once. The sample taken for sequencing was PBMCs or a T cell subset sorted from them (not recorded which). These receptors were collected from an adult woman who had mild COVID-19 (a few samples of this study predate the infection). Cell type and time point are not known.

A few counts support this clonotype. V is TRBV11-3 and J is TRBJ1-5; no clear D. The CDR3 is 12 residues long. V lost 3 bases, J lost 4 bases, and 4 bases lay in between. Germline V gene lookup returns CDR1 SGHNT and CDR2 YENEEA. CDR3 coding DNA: TGTGCCAGCAGCTTTGGGAATCAGCCCCAGCATTTT. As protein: CASSFGNQPQHF.

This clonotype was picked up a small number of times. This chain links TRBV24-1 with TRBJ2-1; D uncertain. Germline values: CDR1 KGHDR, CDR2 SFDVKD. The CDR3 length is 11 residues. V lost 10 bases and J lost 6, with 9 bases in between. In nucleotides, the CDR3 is TGTGCCACGGCCCAGGTCAATGAGCAGTTCTTC. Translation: CATAQVNEQFF.

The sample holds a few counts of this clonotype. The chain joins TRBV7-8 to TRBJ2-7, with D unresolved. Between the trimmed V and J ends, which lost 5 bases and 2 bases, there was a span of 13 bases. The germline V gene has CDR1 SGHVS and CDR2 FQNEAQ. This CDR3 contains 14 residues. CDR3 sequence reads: CASSQRHVTYEQYF. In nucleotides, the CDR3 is TGTGCCAGCAGCCAGAGACACGTTACCTACGAGCAGTACTTC.

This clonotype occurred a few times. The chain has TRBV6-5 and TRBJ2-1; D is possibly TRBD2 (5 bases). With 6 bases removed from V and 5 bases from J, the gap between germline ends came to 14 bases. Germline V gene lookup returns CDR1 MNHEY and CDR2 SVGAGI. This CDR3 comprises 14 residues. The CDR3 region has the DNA TGTGCCAGCAGCGATTACGCCGGGGACAATGAGCAGTTCTTC. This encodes CASSDYAGDNEQFF.

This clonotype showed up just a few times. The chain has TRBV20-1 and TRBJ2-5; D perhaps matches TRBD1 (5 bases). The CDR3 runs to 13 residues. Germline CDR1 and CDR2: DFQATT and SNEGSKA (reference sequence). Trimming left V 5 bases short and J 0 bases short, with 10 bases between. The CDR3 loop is CSALTGNQETQYF. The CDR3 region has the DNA TGCAGTGCTCTAACAGGAAACCAAGAGACCCAGTACTTC.

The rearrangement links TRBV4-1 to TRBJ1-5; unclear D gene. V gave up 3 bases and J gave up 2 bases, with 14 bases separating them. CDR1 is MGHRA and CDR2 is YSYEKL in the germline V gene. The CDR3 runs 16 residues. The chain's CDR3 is CASSQRSQAGNQPQHF. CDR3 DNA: TGCGCCAGCAGCCAGAGGTCCCAGGCCGGCAATCAGCCCCAGCATTTT.